A selection of T cell receptor beta chains follows, all from one sample in a study of blood T cell repertoires in COVID-19. Assay: immunoSEQ multiplex PCR; the TCRdb copy retains only in-frame clones and omits some. The data contain 250,000 to 350,000 clones, 70% to 90% of them singletons. What was sequenced was peripheral blood. These receptors were collected from a woman aged 55-69 years with acute or convalescent COVID-19. Each CDR3 is given with its conserved first and last residue. A D gene is named only where the DNA matches it firmly. The size of a clone is reported for some rows only, either as once, few or many, or as a class for expanded clones.

V	D	size	J	CDR3	DNA
TRBV10-3	NA	NA	TRBJ2-1	CAISPSGTQYNEQFF	TGTGCCATCAGTCCTTCCGGGACTCAGTACAATGAGCAGTTCTTC
TRBV7-9	TRBD2	NA	TRBJ2-3	CASSSGIAGGTDTQYF	TGTGCCAGCAGTTCAGGTATAGCGGGGGGCACAGATACGCAGTATTTT
TRBV10-3	TRBD2	once	TRBJ2-7	CAITLTPAGEQYF	TGTGCCATCACCTTGACTCCAGCGGGGGAGCAGTACTTC
TRBV5-6	NA	once	TRBJ1-2	CASSPRTKDGYTF	TGTGCCAGCAGCCCCAGGACTAAGGATGGCTACACCTTC
TRBV5-5	NA	few	TRBJ2-2	CASSLVASLRTGELFF	TGTGCCAGCAGCTTGGTAGCCTCCCTCCGGACCGGGGAGCTGTTTTTT
TRBV7-3	NA	NA	TRBJ1-5	CASSLAQVRSNQPQHF	TGTGCCAGCAGCTTAGCACAGGTGAGGAGCAATCAGCCCCAGCATTTT
TRBV10-3	TRBD1	NA	TRBJ2-7	CAISEGGNYEQYF	TGTGCCATCAGTGAAGGGGGCAACTACGAGCAGTACTTC
TRBV10-3	TRBD1	NA	TRBJ1-4	CAIQDREGEKLFF	TGTGCCATCCAGGACAGGGAAGGTGAAAAACTGTTTTTT
TRBV20-1	TRBD1	once	TRBJ2-7	CSASPGTGGAYEQYF	TGCAGTGCTAGTCCCGGGACAGGGGGCGCCTACGAGCAGTACTTC
TRBV19	NA	NA	TRBJ1-1	CASSAGMDTEAFF	TGTGCCAGTAGTGCGGGGATGGACACTGAAGCTTTCTTT
TRBV5-6	TRBD1	NA	TRBJ1-5	CASSYSGTGVYQPQHF	TGTGCCAGCAGCTACTCCGGGACAGGGGTCTATCAGCCCCAGCATTTT
TRBV13	TRBD1	NA	TRBJ2-3	CASSSGQGTDTQYF	TGTGCCAGCAGCTCGGGACAGGGCACAGATACGCAGTATTTT
TRBV5-8	TRBD1	NA	TRBJ1-5	CASSSGQAPNQPQHF	TGTGCCAGCAGCTCGGGACAGGCTCCAAATCAGCCCCAGCATTTT
TRBV4-3	NA	NA	TRBJ1-2	CASSQERGGYYGYTF	TGCGCCAGCAGCCAAGAAAGGGGGGGATACTATGGCTACACCTTC
TRBV29-1	TRBD1	NA	TRBJ1-1	CSVPTGSEAFF	TGCAGCGTCCCGACAGGGTCTGAAGCTTTCTTT
TRBV10-3	TRBD2	once	TRBJ2-1	CAIASGGPRSYNEQFF	TGTGCCATCGCCAGCGGGGGTCCACGCTCCTACAATGAGCAGTTCTTC
TRBV19	NA	NA	TRBJ1-1	CASSIGGPGAFF	TGTGCCAGTAGTATCGGAGGGCCGGGGGCTTTCTTT
TRBV14	NA	NA	TRBJ1-2	CASSQDSRTEYGYTF	TGTGCCAGCAGCCAAGATTCCCGGACAGAATATGGCTACACCTTC
TRBV19	NA	NA	TRBJ1-2	CASSILNAYGYTF	TGTGCCAGTAGTATCCTAAACGCCTATGGCTACACCTTC
TRBV6-6	NA	NA	TRBJ1-2	CASSYGEGANYGYTF	TGTGCCAGCAGTTACGGGGAAGGGGCTAACTATGGCTACACCTTC
TRBV27	NA	NA	TRBJ2-7	CASSLGLDSYEQYF	TGTGCCAGCAGTTTAGGTCTAGACTCCTACGAGCAGTACTTC
TRBV9	TRBD1	NA	TRBJ2-5	CASSVPRTGVGGETQYF	TGTGCCAGCAGCGTACCCCGGACAGGGGTTGGGGGAGAGACCCAGTACTTC
TRBV5-5	NA	NA	TRBJ2-7	CASSLVPSTYEQYF	TGTGCCAGCAGCTTGGTTCCTTCTACCTACGAGCAGTACTTC
TRBV5-4	NA	once	TRBJ1-3	CASSLSQGRGNTIYF	TGTGCCAGCAGCTTGTCACAGGGCCGGGGAAACACCATATATTTT
TRBV14	TRBD1	NA	TRBJ1-1	CASSRISGGYTEAFF	TGTGCCAGCAGCCGGATATCAGGGGGCTACACTGAAGCTTTCTTT
TRBV5-1	TRBD1	NA	TRBJ2-7	CASSRYGTGGRFEQYF	TGCGCCAGCAGCAGATACGGGACAGGGGGGAGGTTCGAGCAGTACTTC
TRBV4-2	TRBD1	NA	TRBJ1-1	CASSQAATGVEAEAFF	TGTGCCAGCAGCCAAGCCGCGACAGGGGTGGAAGCTGAAGCTTTCTTT
TRBV19	NA	NA	TRBJ1-1	CASSRVERGTEAFF	TGTGCCAGTAGCCGAGTCGAGCGTGGCACTGAAGCTTTCTTT
TRBV2	TRBD1	NA	TRBJ2-7	CASSPDRVGDEQYF	TGTGCCAGCAGCCCCGACAGGGTCGGGGACGAGCAGTACTTC
TRBV7-6	NA	NA	TRBJ2-1	CASSLMTGSSYNEQFF	TGTGCCAGCAGCTTGATGACAGGATCTTCCTACAATGAGCAGTTCTTC
TRBV20-1	NA	NA	TRBJ2-2	CSASFPGRFGELFF	TGCAGTGCTAGTTTCCCCGGGAGATTCGGGGAGCTGTTTTTT
TRBV5-1	TRBD1	NA	TRBJ1-4	CASSSRQGGEKLFF	TGCGCCAGCAGCTCTAGACAGGGAGGTGAAAAACTGTTTTTT
TRBV5-6	TRBD1	NA	TRBJ1-5	CASSRTGSNQPQHF	TGTGCCAGCAGCAGGACAGGGAGTAATCAGCCCCAGCATTTT
TRBV11-1	TRBD1	NA	TRBJ1-2	CASSRYEDRVHGYTF	TGTGCCAGCAGCCGTTATGAGGACAGGGTGCATGGGTACACCTTC
TRBV7-9	NA	NA	TRBJ1-3	CASSPVGSGNTIYF	TGTGCCAGCAGCCCCGTCGGTAGTGGAAACACCATATATTTT
TRBV9	TRBD1	NA	TRBJ1-1	CASSVGHRGVTEAFF	TGTGCCAGCAGCGTAGGTCACAGGGGGGTTACTGAAGCTTTCTTT
TRBV28	TRBD2	NA	TRBJ2-3	CASSPRTSGRAAQYF	TGTGCCAGCAGTCCGCGGACTAGCGGGAGGGCAGCGCAGTATTTT
TRBV29-1	NA	NA	TRBJ2-2	CSVESRLNTGELFF	TGCAGCGTTGAAAGCAGACTTAACACCGGGGAGCTGTTTTTT
TRBV28	TRBD2	once	TRBJ2-1	CASRVTSGYNEQFF	TGTGCCAGCAGGGTGACTAGCGGGTACAATGAGCAGTTCTTC
TRBV4-3	TRBD2	NA	TRBJ2-1	CASSQEALAGGDEQFF	TGCGCCAGCAGCCAAGAAGCTCTAGCGGGGGGGGATGAGCAGTTCTTC
TRBV18	NA	few	TRBJ1-3	CASSPSGNTIYF	TGTGCCAGCTCACCGTCAGGAAACACCATATATTTT
TRBV19	TRBD1	NA	TRBJ1-2	CASSADRVTSNYGYTF	TGTGCCAGTAGTGCCGACAGGGTCACTTCTAACTATGGCTACACCTTC